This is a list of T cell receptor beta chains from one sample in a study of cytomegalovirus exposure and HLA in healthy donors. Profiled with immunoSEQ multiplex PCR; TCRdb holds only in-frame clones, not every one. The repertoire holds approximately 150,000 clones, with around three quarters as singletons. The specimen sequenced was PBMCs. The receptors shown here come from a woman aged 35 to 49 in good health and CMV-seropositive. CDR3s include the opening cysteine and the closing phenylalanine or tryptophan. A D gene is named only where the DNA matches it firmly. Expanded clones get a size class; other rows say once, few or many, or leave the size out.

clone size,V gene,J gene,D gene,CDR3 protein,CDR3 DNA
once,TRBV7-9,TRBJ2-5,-,CASSLLDSQETQYF,TGTGCCAGCAGCTTACTGGACAGCCAAGAGACCCAGTACTTC
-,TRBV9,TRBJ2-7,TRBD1,CASSVGTGFSYEQYF,TGTGCCAGCAGCGTAGGGACAGGGTTCTCCTACGAGCAGTACTTC
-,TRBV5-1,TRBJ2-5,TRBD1,CASSSNRGMETQYF,TGCGCCAGCAGCTCCAACAGGGGAATGGAGACCCAGTACTTC
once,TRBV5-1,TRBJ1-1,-,CASSSRSGNAEAFF,TGCGCCAGCTCCTCAAGGTCCGGGAACGCTGAAGCTTTCTTT
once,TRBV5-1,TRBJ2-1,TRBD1,CASSYSPGTGAYNEQFF,TGCGCCAGCAGCTATAGCCCCGGGACAGGGGCCTACAATGAGCAGTTCTTC
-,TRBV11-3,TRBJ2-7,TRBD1,CASSPRQGGYEQYF,TGTGCCAGCAGCCCCAGACAGGGGGGCTACGAGCAGTACTTC
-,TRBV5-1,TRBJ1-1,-,CASKGLRGEAEAFF,TGCGCCAGCAAAGGACTCCGGGGGGAGGCTGAAGCTTTCTTT
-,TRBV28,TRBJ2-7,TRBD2,CASSPPPLAAPDEQYF,TGTGCCAGCAGCCCTCCCCCACTAGCGGCCCCGGACGAGCAGTACTTC
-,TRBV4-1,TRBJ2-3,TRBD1,CASSLPGQGVDTQYF,TGCGCCAGCAGCCTCCCGGGACAGGGAGTCGATACGCAGTATTTT
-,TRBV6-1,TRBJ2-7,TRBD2,CASSDQRESEQYF,TGTGCCAGCAGTGACCAGCGGGAGAGCGAGCAGTACTTC
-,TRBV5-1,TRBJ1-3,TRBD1,CASSPGTGGNTIYF,TGCGCCAGCAGCCCAGGGACAGGGGGAAACACCATATATTTT
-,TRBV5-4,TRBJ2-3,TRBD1,CASRRGGSSTDTQYF,TGTGCCAGCAGGCGAGGGGGCTCATCCACAGATACGCAGTATTTT
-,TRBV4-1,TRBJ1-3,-,CASSQLGASGNTIYF,TGCGCCAGCAGCCAACTGGGGGCTTCTGGAAACACCATATATTTT
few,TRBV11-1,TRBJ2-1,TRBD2,CASSLLLAGGNEQFF,TGTGCCAGCAGCTTACTACTAGCGGGCGGGAATGAGCAGTTCTTC
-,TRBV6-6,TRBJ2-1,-,CASRGPASYNEQFF,TGTGCCAGCCGGGGTCCCGCCTCCTACAATGAGCAGTTCTTC
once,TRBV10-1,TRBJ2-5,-,CASSESQAGETQYF,TGCGCCAGCAGTGAGTCCCAGGCAGGGGAGACCCAGTACTTC